This T cell receptor (beta chain) was captured by sequencing in a study of T cell responses to AZD1222 COVID-19 vaccine. Details on this clone: The antigen is not known.

Clones were sequenced by immunoSEQ multiplex PCR, and TCRdb holds only the in-frame ones, with some missing. The sample yields about 210,000 clones, roughly 92% seen once. V was shortened by 8 bases and J by 4 bases, with 3 bases between the two germline ends. CDR3 length: 10 amino acids. Germline V gene data show CDR1 as ENHRY and CDR2 as SYGVKD. Study-wide results and caveats: Targets within unmutated variant regions were reportedly found for nearly half of spike-specific TCRs.

The sample consisted of peripheral blood, taken on day 0 of AZD1222 vaccination. The gene calls are TRBV10-3 and TRBJ1-5; D ambiguous. The sequence was obtained from an adult in good health. The CDR3 is CAIGNQPQHF. The DNA for the CDR3 is TGTGCCATCGGGAATCAGCCCCAGCATTTT.